The T cell receptor beta chain under discussion was sequenced for a study of blood T cell repertoires in COVID-19. As for the study in general: Some COVID-19 samples were acute and others convalescent; all came from the United States, Italy and Spain. PBMCs, B-cell-depleted T cells, or T cells were the source of the cDNA or gDNA that made up the material.

There are 15 residues in the CDR3. V was pared by 5 bases and J by 4 bases, with 17 bases between. CDR1 MNHEY and CDR2 SMNVEV come from the germline V gene (reference sequence). In the authors' methods: For nucleated cells, counts were estimated from reference gene primer amplification. Here immunoSEQ multiplex PCR was the method, and the copy in TCRdb shows in-frame clones only, minus some. V and J calls and clone size are copied from that table; D and trimming were computed from the DNA. The table lists roughly 68,000 clones, roughly 88% of them singletons. This clonotype was obtained from a woman in her 70s with acute or convalescent COVID-19. The sequenced sample was peripheral blood. The chain recombines TRBV27 with TRBJ1-2, with a tentative D call TRBD1 (6 bases). CDR3: CASSPREGGGYGYTF. The CDR3 coding sequence is TGTGCCAGCAGTCCTCGGGAGGGGGGGGGCTATGGCTACACCTTC.